What follows describes a single T cell receptor (beta chain). As yet, its antigen is unknown. Clones were sequenced by immunoSEQ multiplex PCR, and TCRdb holds only the in-frame ones, with some missing. In the table there are 55,000 to 85,000 clones, 85% to 95% of which are singletons. The study drew the donors from its 120-subject validation cohort, separate from the roughly 700-subject first cohort. Germline loops: CDR1 GTSNPN, CDR2 SVGIG (reference sequence). The length of the CDR3 is 13 residues. Trimming stripped 2 bases from V and 2 bases from J, with 10 bases between. These data belong to a study of cytomegalovirus exposure and HLA in healthy donors. The overall study: The roughly 120 validation repertoires matched the roughly 630 first-cohort repertoires in platform, a later analysis reported. The study's findings and limits: Researchers catalogued about 150 TCR beta chains as cytomegalovirus-associated.

This chain joins TRBV30 and TRBJ2-7, with D perhaps matching TRBD1 (5 bases). Material for sequencing was PBMCs. This sequence originates from a woman aged 18-30 years in good health and CMV-seronegative. CDR3 residues: CAWSRGRTYEQYF. The DNA for the CDR3 is TGTGCCTGGAGTAGGGGCAGGACCTACGAGCAGTACTTC.